What follows are 29 T cell receptor beta chains derived from one specimen sequenced in a study of cytomegalovirus exposure and HLA in healthy donors. The PCR had 60 Vbeta and 13 Jbeta primers. Produced via immunoSEQ multiplex PCR; TCRdb's table is partial and in-frame only. The sample records over 100,000 clones, 75% to 85% being singletons. Material for sequencing was PBMCs. The receptors were sampled from a woman in her fifties or sixties in good health and CMV-seropositive.

This sequence joins TRBV9 and TRBJ1-6; 7 nucleotides match TRBD1. CDR3 length: 15 residues. Germline V CDR1 and CDR2: SGDLS, YYNGEE. V lost 3 bases and J lost 9; bases outside the gene matches: 9. The CDR3 protein is CASSARQGTGSPLHF. As DNA, the CDR3 is TGTGCCAGCAGCGCGCGACAGGGTACGGGTTCACCCCTCCACTTT.

This sequence joins TRBV14 and TRBJ2-7; 15 nucleotides agree with TRBD2. Germline CDR1 reads SGHDN; CDR2 reads FVKESK. V lost 4 bases to trimming and J lost 2 bases; unmatched junction nucleotides: 9. The CDR3 has 18 residues. CDR3 loop: CASSLGLAGGPTPYEQYF. DNA of the CDR3: TGTGCCAGCAGCCTGGGACTAGCGGGGGGCCCAACTCCCTACGAGCAGTACTTC.

CDR3 sequence (DNA): TGTGCCAGCAGCTTGAGACAGATGAACACTGAAGCTTTCTTT. Translation: CASSLRQMNTEAFF. The chain carries TRBV5-6 and TRBJ1-1; the D gene is possibly TRBD1 (5 bases). V lost 1 base to trimming and J lost 0 bases, with 7 bases between them. In germline, CDR1 is SGHDT, CDR2 YYEEEE. The CDR3 runs to 14 residues.

J is TRBJ1-4 and V is TRBV6-1, with 10 bases fitting TRBD1. From germline, CDR1 is MNHNS and CDR2 SASEGT. J gave up 8 bases and V 2 bases, and 5 bases lay outside the gene matches. This CDR3 is built from 15 residues. DNA of the CDR3: TGTGCCAGCAGTGAACCGGGGACAGGGGAGGAAAAACTGTTTTTT. It codes for CASSEPGTGEEKLFF.

The sample holds a few counts of this clone. Germline is not matched at one junction end, which may reflect a read error. This chain uses TRBV7-7 with TRBJ2-7, with 9 bases fitting TRBD1. CDR1 and CDR2 from the germline V gene are SSHAT and FNYEAQ (reference sequence). The CDR3 extends over 15 amino acids. The CDR3 is CASSLGQGTVYEQYF. In DNA form, the CDR3 reads TGTGCTAGCAGCTTAGGACAGGGGACAGTCTACGAGCAGTACTTC.

The chain joins TRBV4-3 to TRBJ2-7; D might be TRBD2 (6 bases). The CDR3 is made up of 16 amino acids. CDR1 and CDR2 from the germline V gene are LGHNA and YSLEER. The ends were cut back, 0 bases at V and 4 bases at J, with 16 bases in the middle. CDR3 protein: CASSQDLRGGIYEQYF. DNA of the CDR3: TGCGCCAGCAGCCAAGATCTAAGGGGAGGTATATACGAGCAGTACTTC.

The rearrangement links TRBV7-8 to TRBJ1-5; 7 nucleotides agree with TRBD1. With 1 base clipped from V and 2 bases from J, the junction kept 2 bases outside the gene matches. Germline CDR1 and CDR2: SGHVS and FQNEAQ. The CDR3 consists of 15 residues. CDR3 sequence reads: CASSLEGGGNQPQHF. CDR3 bases: TGTGCCAGCAGCTTAGAAGGGGGCGGCAATCAGCCCCAGCATTTT.

The V and J genes are TRBV6-1 and TRBJ2-1; no firm D call. V was clipped by 6 bases and J by 12 bases, with 18 bases between them. The CDR3 runs to 13 residues. Germline loops: CDR1 MNHNS, CDR2 SASEGT. CDR3 in amino acids: CASRRFVATRQFF. The CDR3, as DNA: TGTGCCAGCAGGAGGTTCGTTGCGACCCGGCAGTTCTTC.

In the case of this clone: The junction differs from germline at one of its ends, possibly a read error. V is TRBV7-8 and J is TRBJ2-1; 11 bases are a match to TRBD2. This CDR3 has 14 amino acids. Germline lookup yields CDR1 SGHVS and CDR2 FQNEAQ. CDR3 in DNA: TGTGCCAGCAGCGTAGCGGGAGGGTACAATGAGCAGTTCTTC. Amino acid sequence: CASSVAGGYNEQFF. Using reference TRBV7-8 and TRBJ2-1 for the parts outside the CDR3, the full variable domain is GAGVSQSPRYKVAKRGQDVALRCDPISGHVSLFWYQQALGQGPEFLTYFQNEAQLDKSGLPSDRFFAERPEGSVSTLKIQRTQQEDSAVYLCASSVAGGYNEQFFGPGTRLTVL.

V is TRBV5-1 and J is TRBJ2-1, with TRBD2 matching over 9 bases. From germline, CDR1 is SGHRS and CDR2 YFSETQ. Trimming cost V 2 bases and J 2 bases; bases outside gene matches: 5. The CDR3 extends over 16 amino acids. The CDR3 DNA sequence: TGCGCCAGCAGCTTATTAGCGGGAGCGACCTACAATGAGCAGTTCTTC. Translation gives CASSLLAGATYNEQFF.

The chain uses TRBV28 and TRBJ1-5; 7 bases fit TRBD1. The CDR3 totals 15 residues. Looked up from germline, CDR1 is MDHEN and CDR2 is SYDVKM. V lost 6 bases and J lost 5; bases outside the gene matches: 10. DNA for the CDR3: TGTGCCAGCAGAGTTCCACAGGGGATGTATCAGCCCCAGCATTTT. Its protein is CASRVPQGMYQPQHF.

J is TRBJ1-6 and V is TRBV6-5; tentatively, D is TRBD1 (5 bases). The germline CDR1 and CDR2 sequences are MNHEY and SVGAGI. The ends were cut back, 6 bases at V and 7 bases at J, with 10 bases in the middle. This CDR3 contains 13 residues. CDR3 bases: TGTGCCAGCAGGCAGGGTGCCAATTCACCCCTCCACTTT. Protein: CASRQGANSPLHF.

This chain uses TRBV14 with TRBJ2-7, with a possible D match to TRBD2 (6 bases). There are 13 residues in the CDR3. V shed 5 bases and J shed 3 bases, with 11 bases lying between them. Germline values: CDR1 SGHDN, CDR2 FVKESK. The CDR3 DNA sequence: TGTGCCAGCAGCTCGGGGAGGTTCTACGAGCAGTACTTC. Its translation is CASSSGRFYEQYF.

The CDR3 spells CASSLGTAIQPQHF. The DNA for the CDR3 is TGTGCCAGCAGCTTAGGGACAGCGATTCAGCCCCAGCATTTT. The V gene is TRBV7-9, the J gene TRBJ1-5, with D tentatively TRBD1 (6 bases). Germline CDR1 and CDR2: SEHNR and FQNEAQ (reference sequence). Trimming left V 1 base short and J 6 bases short, with 10 bases between. CDR3 size: 14 residues. The variable domain in full, completed from reference TRBV7-9 and TRBJ1-5, reads DTGVSQNPRHKITKRGQNVTFRCDPISEHNRLYWYRQTLGQGPEFLTYFQNEAQLEKSRLLSDRFSAERPKGSFSTLEIQRTEQGDSAMYLCASSLGTAIQPQHFGDGTRLSIL.

The V gene is TRBV7-6, the J gene TRBJ2-1, with TRBD1 as a possible D gene (6 bases). Trimming pared 1 base from V and 4 bases from J, leaving 17 bases between. This CDR3 spans 17 amino acids. CDR1 SGHVS and CDR2 FNYEAQ come from the germline V gene. CDR3 nucleotide sequence: TGTGCCAGCAGCTTAGACGAGGACAGTTATGATTACAATGAGCAGTTCTTC. Translated, it gives CASSLDEDSYDYNEQFF.

A few counts support this clone. The genes are TRBV13 and TRBJ2-1; 13 nucleotides match TRBD2. Germline V gene data show CDR1 as PRHDT and CDR2 as FYEKMQ (reference sequence). V shed 5 bases, J shed 10 bases, and the junction held 11 bases outside the gene matches. The CDR3 extends over 16 amino acids. The CDR3 loop reads CASSISGTSGISEQFF. The CDR3 DNA reads as TGTGCCAGCAGCATTTCCGGGACTAGCGGGATAAGCGAGCAGTTCTTC.

This chain joins TRBV18 and TRBJ2-5; 9 bases line up with TRBD1. V trimming: 4 bases; J trimming: 5 bases; junction bases outside the gene matches: 2. This CDR3 is 13 amino acids long. The germline CDR1 and CDR2 sequences are KGHSH and LQKENI. This chain's CDR3 is CASSRDRVETQYF. CDR3 DNA sequence: TGTGCCAGCTCACGGGACAGGGTCGAGACCCAGTACTTC.

The V call is TRBV5-1, the J call TRBJ1-2; the D is unclear. This CDR3 region has 14 residues. CDR1 SGHRS and CDR2 YFSETQ come from the germline V gene. The ends were cut back, 0 bases at V and 4 bases at J, with 10 bases in the middle. The CDR3 region is CASSLDESIYGYTF. CDR3 nucleotide sequence: TGCGCCAGCAGCTTGGATGAGAGTATCTATGGCTACACCTTC.

CDR3 sequence reads: CASSNPTSGRGRWTQYF. The CDR3, as DNA: TGTGCCAGTAGTAACCCGACTAGCGGGAGAGGGAGGTGGACCCAGTACTTC. The chain uses TRBV19 and TRBJ2-5; 12 bases map to TRBD2. There are 17 residues in the CDR3. Per the germline V gene, CDR1 is LNHDA and CDR2 is SQIVND (reference sequence). The V and J ends lost 4 bases and 7 bases, in that order; junction bases with no gene match: 13. The full variable domain, in which reference TRBV19 and TRBJ2-5 provide the parts outside the CDR3, is DGGITQSPKYLFRKEGQNVTLSCEQNLNHDAMYWYRQDPGQGLRLIYYSQIVNDFQKGDIAEGYSVSREKKESFPLTVTSAQKNPTAFYLCASSNPTSGRGRWTQYFGPGTRLLVL.

The V gene is TRBV7-9, the J gene TRBJ1-1; D ambiguous. Trimming pared 5 bases from V and 1 base from J, leaving 11 bases between. Germline values: CDR1 SEHNR, CDR2 FQNEAQ (reference sequence). This CDR3 is 14 amino acids long. The CDR3 DNA is TGTGCCAGCAGCCCCTCGGGGTCGAACACTGAAGCTTTCTTT. Its translation is CASSPSGSNTEAFF.

This chain links TRBV11-2 with TRBJ2-5, with TRBD2 identical over 9 bases. CDR3 length equals 18 residues. With 2 bases clipped from V and 3 bases from J, the junction kept 13 bases outside the gene matches. Germline V lookup: CDR1 SGHAT, CDR2 FQNNGV. CDR3 bases: TGTGCCAGCAGCTTAACTAGTTCAAAGGCGGGGGGGAAAGAGACCCAGTACTTC. Its translation is CASSLTSSKAGGKETQYF.

This chain links TRBV7-2 with TRBJ2-5, with 9 bases that match TRBD2. The closer fit of TRBJ2-7 to the DNA end suggests the J call may be wrong. Germline CDR1 reads SGHTA; CDR2 reads FQGNSA. The CDR3 runs 18 residues. In DNA, the CDR3 is TGTGCCAGCAGCTTAGGCCTCCGGGGGAGCGGGGGGACCTACGAGCAGTACTTC. As protein: CASSLGLRGSGGTYEQYF.

This clone has only one observation. V and J are TRBV9 and TRBJ2-5, with 12 bases aligning to TRBD2. J gave up 5 bases and V 4 bases, and 9 bases lay outside the gene matches. From germline, CDR1 is SGDLS and CDR2 YYNGEE. CDR3 size: 16 residues. CDR3 sequence (DNA): TGTGCCAGCAGCTCCCCGACTAGCGGGAGTTGGGAGACCCAGTACTTC. Translation: CASSSPTSGSWETQYF.

For the CDR3, the DNA is TGTGCCAGCAGACCCGACAGCTATACAAATGAGCAGTTCTTC. Translation: CASRPDSYTNEQFF. This sequence joins TRBV7-8 and TRBJ2-1; TRBD1 is a possible D gene (5 bases). Per germline, CDR1 SGHVS and CDR2 FQNEAQ. V lost 6 bases, J lost 7 bases, and 16 bases lay in between. CDR3 length: 14 amino acids.

The chain couples TRBV6-5 to TRBJ2-7, with D possibly matching TRBD1 (5 bases). CDR3 size: 13 residues. Germline values: CDR1 MNHEY, CDR2 SVGAGI. Between the trimmed V and J ends, which lost 2 bases and 5 bases, there was a span of 10 bases. In nucleotides, the CDR3 is TGTGCCAGCAGTTACAGCCCAGGGAACGAGCAGTACTTC. Its translation is CASSYSPGNEQYF.

The V call is TRBV19, the J call TRBJ2-7; 14 bases match TRBD2. Germline V lookup: CDR1 LNHDA, CDR2 SQIVND (reference sequence). The CDR3 totals 14 residues. Trimming at V came to 6 bases and at J to 6 bases, leaving 4 bases not matched to a gene. The DNA for the CDR3 is TGTGCCAGTAGCTTGACTAGCGGGAGGGTCGAGCAGTACTTC. This encodes CASSLTSGRVEQYF.

The CDR3 bases are TGTGCCAGCTCCCCGGGAGCCTACGAGCAGTACTTC. Its translation: CASSPGAYEQYF. V is TRBV18 and J is TRBJ2-7; TRBD2 is a possible D gene (6 bases). The CDR3 length is 12 residues. Trimming took off 6 bases at V and 2 bases at J, with 8 bases between the two ends. Germline V gene sequence: CDR1 KGHSH, CDR2 LQKENI.

This chain connects TRBV29-1 to TRBJ2-5; the D gene is possibly TRBD1 (5 bases). V was cut by 6 bases and J by 0 bases, with 11 bases left in between. The CDR3 loop spans 13 amino acids. Germline V CDR1 and CDR2: SQVTM, ANQGSEA. This CDR3 reads CSVVGQNQETQYF. The CDR3 coding sequence is TGCAGCGTCGTTGGACAAAACCAAGAGACCCAGTACTTC.

The chain uses TRBV4-3 and TRBJ2-1; no firm D call. Per germline, CDR1 LGHNA and CDR2 YSLEER. The CDR3 runs to 18 residues. Trimming shortened V by 3 bases and J by 2 bases, and 20 bases separated the two germline ends. The CDR3 sequence is CASSQGPMELGAYNEQFF. CDR3 sequence (DNA): TGCGCCAGCAGCCAGGGTCCGATGGAGTTAGGTGCCTACAATGAGCAGTTCTTC.